These 27 T cell receptor beta chains came from one sample sequenced in a study of identical twins. TCRdb re-analysed the 5' RACE reads in MiXCR, keeping a single row per CDR3 protein. The sample lists approximately 530,000 distinct CDR3 sequences, more than 20% occurring once. These data also formed part of another study, on yellow fever vaccine responses in identical twins.

Specimen: CD4+ T cells sorted from blood. These receptor sequences come from a woman aged 18-30 years in good health.

The count of this clonotype is one. The chain joins TRBV6-1 to TRBJ2-1; tentatively, D is TRBD1 or TRBD2 (5 bases each). The CDR3 extends over 15 amino acids. The germline gives CDR1 MNHNS, CDR2 SASEGT. Trimming cost V 6 bases and J 0 bases, with 12 bases left between them. The CDR3 DNA reads TGTGCCAGCAGGTGGGACGGGACCTCCTACAATGAGCAGTTCTTC. This gives the protein CASRWDGTSYNEQFF.

This clonotype was picked up a small number of times. J is TRBJ2-7 and V is TRBV12-3 or TRBV12-4, with a tentative D call TRBD2 (6 bases). The CDR3 is made up of 12 amino acids. Trimming stripped 6 bases from V and 6 bases from J, with 12 bases between. This chain's CDR3 is CASRGTHAEQYF. The CDR3 DNA reads as TGTGCCAGCAGAGGGACTCATGCCGAGCAGTACTTC.

V usage is TRBV12-3 or TRBV12-4 and J usage is TRBJ1-6, with TRBD1 matching over 7 bases. CDR3 length equals 15 residues. Trimming took 3 bases from V and 7 from J; bases not matched to a gene: 6. This chain's CDR3 is CASSFMGDRNSPLHF. CDR3 nucleotides: TGTGCCAGCAGTTTTATGGGGGACAGAAATTCACCCCTCCACTTT.

In this sample, this clonotype turned up a few times. The chain joins TRBV11-2 to TRBJ2-1; D possibly corresponds to TRBD2 (5 bases). Trimming pared 5 bases from V and 0 bases from J, leaving 11 bases between. CDR1 SGHAT and CDR2 FQNNGV come from the germline V gene. This CDR3 has 15 residues. The CDR3 protein is CASSRVAGSYNEQFF. The DNA of the CDR3 is TGTGCCAGCAGCCGGGTCGCGGGCTCCTACAATGAGCAGTTCTTC.

In its sample, this clonotype was seen a few times. The chain has TRBV6-1 and TRBJ2-1; a possible D gene is TRBD1 (5 bases). CDR1 MNHNS and CDR2 SASEGT come from the germline V gene. This CDR3 is built from 13 residues. V lost 6 bases to trimming and J lost 5 bases, with 11 bases between them. CDR3 residues: CASSQDINNEQFF. The DNA of the CDR3 is TGTGCCAGCAGCCAGGACATTAACAATGAGCAGTTCTTC.

The chain carries TRBV5-6 and TRBJ2-3; 12 bases are a match to TRBD1. Germline V gives CDR1 SGHDT, CDR2 YYEEEE. The ends lost 4 bases at V and 7 bases at J; junction bases unmatched: 10. This CDR3 region has 16 residues. The DNA of the CDR3 is TGTGCCAGCAGCGACTCCGGGACAGGGGGCTTTAATACGCAGTATTTT. Its protein product is CASSDSGTGGFNTQYF.

This chain connects TRBV20-1 to TRBJ2-3; 11 positions agree with TRBD2. The CDR3 length is 14 residues. The trim removed 6 bases at V and 5 bases at J, leaving 7 bases unmatched. Looked up from germline, CDR1 is DFQATT and CDR2 is SNEGSKA (reference sequence). CDR3: CSAKLAGVLDTQYF. Written as DNA, the CDR3 is TGCAGTGCCAAACTAGCGGGAGTTTTAGATACGCAGTATTTT.

This clonotype was observed a few times. The gene calls are TRBV4-1 and TRBJ2-4; 12 bases agree with TRBD1. V lost 3 bases to trimming and J lost 0 bases; unmatched junction nucleotides: 12. The length of the CDR3 is 20 residues. The V gene's germline CDR1 is MGHRA and CDR2 YSYEKL. The CDR3 protein is CASSHTGTGGKGLAKNIQYF. Here the CDR3 DNA reads TGCGCCAGCAGCCACACCGGGACAGGGGGCAAGGGGCTAGCCAAAAACATTCAGTACTTC.

The rearrangement uses TRBV12-3 or TRBV12-4 and TRBJ2-1; TRBD2 matches 11 bases. The J segment lost 8 bases and the V segment lost 5 bases, leaving 14 bases of the junction unmatched. CDR3 length: 17 residues. CDR3 coding DNA: TGTGCCAGCAGTACCCGGCCCCTAGCGGGGGGCGAGGATGAGCAGTTCTTC. Translation: CASSTRPLAGGEDEQFF.

The rearrangement joins TRBV5-1 to TRBJ1-6; TRBD1 might be the D (6 bases). The CDR3 contains 14 residues. The germline CDR1 and CDR2 sequences are SGHRS and YFSETQ. The germline V and J ends were trimmed by 2 bases and 10 bases, with 13 bases remaining between them. DNA of the CDR3: TGCGCCAGCAGCTTAACGACAGGCGGATCACCCCTCCACTTT. The encoded protein is CASSLTTGGSPLHF.

This clonotype has only a few counts. V is TRBV20-1 and J is TRBJ2-3, with D perhaps being TRBD1 or TRBD2 (5 bases each). Per the germline V gene, CDR1 is DFQATT and CDR2 is SNEGSKA (reference sequence). CDR3 length: 14 amino acids. The germline V and J ends were trimmed by 6 bases and 2 bases, with 15 bases remaining between them. The CDR3 DNA sequence: TGCAGTGCACCGGGACCCTCCCTCACAGATACGCAGTATTTT. Translation: CSAPGPSLTDTQYF.

There are a few counts of this clonotype. The chain recombines TRBV2 with TRBJ2-1; a weak D match, TRBD1 (5 bases). CDR1 is SNHLY and CDR2 is FYNNEI in the germline V gene. V lost 4 bases to trimming and J lost 0 bases, with 10 bases between them. CDR3 length: 15 residues. This CDR3 reads CASSAQGYSYNEQFF. The CDR3 DNA follows: TGTGCCAGCAGTGCCCAGGGCTACTCCTACAATGAGCAGTTCTTC.

V and J are TRBV9 and TRBJ2-5; D might be TRBD1 or TRBD2, each matching 6 bases. This CDR3 region has 14 residues. Germline CDR1 and CDR2: SGDLS and YYNGEE. The V and J ends lost 4 bases and 4 bases respectively, with 14 bases between them. CDR3 region: CASSPPGAGETQYF. The CDR3 region has the DNA TGTGCCAGCAGCCCTCCGGGGGCGGGAGAGACCCAGTACTTC.

V and J are TRBV28 and TRBJ1-5; maybe TRBD1 (5 bases). This CDR3 spans 14 amino acids. Deletions cut 7 bases from V and 7 bases from J, with 17 bases between. Germline V CDR1 and CDR2: MDHEN, SYDVKM. The CDR3 loop reads CASITTGRLQPQHF. CDR3 coding DNA: TGTGCCAGCATTACTACGGGGCGACTGCAGCCCCAGCATTTT.

The V and J genes are TRBV9 and TRBJ2-1; D is undetermined. This CDR3 has 17 residues. Trimming took 0 bases from V and 0 from J, leaving 13 bases between them. Per germline, CDR1 SGDLS and CDR2 YYNGEE. This chain's CDR3 is CASSVGSSPNSYNEQFF. The CDR3 DNA reads as TGTGCCAGCAGCGTAGGGAGCTCACCAAACTCCTACAATGAGCAGTTCTTC.

The chain links TRBV5-1 to TRBJ1-4; the D gene is possibly TRBD1 (5 bases). The CDR3 is 13 residues long. The germline gives CDR1 SGHRS, CDR2 YFSETQ. V dropped 3 bases and J dropped 5 bases, with 8 bases sitting between them. CDR3 sequence reads: CASSSGTNEKLFF. Written as DNA, the CDR3 is TGCGCCAGCAGCTCAGGGACCAATGAAAAACTGTTTTTT.

V is TRBV24-1 and J is TRBJ2-3; either TRBD1 or TRBD2 may fit D (5 bases each). This CDR3 contains 19 residues. Germline CDR1 KGHDR, CDR2 SFDVKD. V was shortened by 4 bases and J by 5 bases, with 27 bases between the two germline ends. CDR3 amino acids: CATSDPALPGTPAGDTQYF. CDR3 nucleotide sequence: TGTGCCACCAGTGACCCCGCTCTGCCCGGGACGCCGGCTGGAGATACGCAGTATTTT.

The genes are TRBV6-5 and TRBJ2-1; the D gene is possibly TRBD2 (6 bases). The CDR3 extends over 18 amino acids. V was pared by 0 bases and J by 0 bases, with 15 bases between. Germline V gene lookup returns CDR1 MNHEY and CDR2 SVGAGI. This CDR3 is CASSYSSGGISSYNEQFF. Written as DNA, the CDR3 is TGTGCCAGCAGTTACTCTTCTGGCGGGATTAGCTCCTACAATGAGCAGTTCTTC.

V gene TRBV3-1 combines with J gene TRBJ2-3; the match to TRBD2 covers 12 bases. J lost 3 bases, V lost 5 bases, and 6 bases had no gene match. This CDR3 has 16 residues. Per the germline V gene, CDR1 is LGHDT and CDR2 is YNNKEL (reference sequence). The CDR3 region has the DNA TGTGCCAGCAGCTCAGGACTAGCGGGAACGACAGATACGCAGTATTTT. Residues: CASSSGLAGTTDTQYF.

This clonotype was counted only a few times. The chain combines TRBV2 with TRBJ2-1; possibly TRBD1 for D (5 bases). Germline values: CDR1 SNHLY, CDR2 FYNNEI. There are 15 residues in the CDR3. The V and J ends lost 3 bases and 2 bases respectively, with 11 bases between them. Written as DNA, the CDR3 is TGTGCCAGCAGTGATTGGACAACCGCCTACAATGAGCAGTTCTTC. Translating it yields CASSDWTTAYNEQFF.

The chain employs TRBV14 and TRBJ2-1; D is perhaps TRBD1 (6 bases). Germline V gene lookup returns CDR1 SGHDN and CDR2 FVKESK. The CDR3 is made up of 14 amino acids. Trimming cost V 1 base and J 4 bases, with 8 bases left between them. The CDR3 reads CASSQVDRYNEQFF. As DNA, the CDR3 is TGTGCCAGCAGCCAAGTCGACAGGTACAATGAGCAGTTCTTC. Variable domain in full (rest from reference TRBV14 and TRBJ2-1): EAGVTQFPSHSVIEKGQTVTLRCDPISGHDNLYWYRRVMGKEIKFLLHFVKESKQDESGMPNNRFLAERTGGTYSTLKVQPAELEDSGVYFCASSQVDRYNEQFFGPGTRLTVL.

The genes are TRBV6-4 and TRBJ1-1; 8 positions agree with TRBD1. Germline values: CDR1 MRHNA, CDR2 SNTAGT. The CDR3 has 12 residues. Trimming took 8 bases from V and 8 from J; bases not matched to a gene: 7. CDR3 sequence: CASVGQAGEAFF. The CDR3, as DNA: TGTGCCAGCGTGGGACAGGCGGGCGAAGCTTTCTTT.

This clonotype was detected only a few times. The junction differs from germline at one of its ends, possibly a read error. CDR3 in amino acids: CASSSGTGETQYF. DNA for the CDR3: TGTGCCAGCAGTTCAGGGACGGGGGAGACCCAGTACTTC. The chain uses TRBV5-1 and TRBJ2-5; D is tentatively TRBD1 or TRBD2 (5 bases each). Per the germline V gene, CDR1 is SGHRS and CDR2 is YFSETQ. The CDR3 consists of 13 residues.

About this clonotype: Germline and junction disagree at one end, which may indicate a read error. The V gene is TRBV12-3 or TRBV12-4, the J gene TRBJ1-1, with 7 bases identical to TRBD1. The CDR3 length is 16 residues. The CDR3 here is CASTPGGGGGITEAFF. DNA of the CDR3: TGTGCCAGCACCCCAGGGGGGGGAGGAGGAATCACTGAGGCTTTCTTT.

The chain links TRBV12-3 or TRBV12-4 to TRBJ1-2; no clear D. Deletions cut 5 bases from V and 3 bases from J, with 13 bases between. The CDR3 contains 14 residues. The CDR3 DNA reads TGTGCCAGCAGTCCGACCGCGGCCCACTATGGCTACACCTTC. Protein: CASSPTAAHYGYTF.

This clonotype was detected only a few times. V usage is TRBV12-3 or TRBV12-4 and J usage is TRBJ2-5; weak D call: TRBD2 (6 bases). V shed 6 bases and J shed 6 bases, with 11 bases lying between them. The CDR3 runs to 12 residues. The CDR3 coding sequence is TGTGCCAGCAGACCCGGGACTCAGACCCAGTACTTC. This codes for CASRPGTQTQYF.

The chain links TRBV6-1 to TRBJ2-7; a possible D gene is TRBD1 (5 bases). CDR1 and CDR2 from the germline V gene are MNHNS and SASEGT. This CDR3 contains 13 residues. CDR3 sequence: CASMGQGSHEQYV. CDR3 DNA: TGTGCCAGTATGGGGCAGGGCTCCCACGAGCAGTACGTC.